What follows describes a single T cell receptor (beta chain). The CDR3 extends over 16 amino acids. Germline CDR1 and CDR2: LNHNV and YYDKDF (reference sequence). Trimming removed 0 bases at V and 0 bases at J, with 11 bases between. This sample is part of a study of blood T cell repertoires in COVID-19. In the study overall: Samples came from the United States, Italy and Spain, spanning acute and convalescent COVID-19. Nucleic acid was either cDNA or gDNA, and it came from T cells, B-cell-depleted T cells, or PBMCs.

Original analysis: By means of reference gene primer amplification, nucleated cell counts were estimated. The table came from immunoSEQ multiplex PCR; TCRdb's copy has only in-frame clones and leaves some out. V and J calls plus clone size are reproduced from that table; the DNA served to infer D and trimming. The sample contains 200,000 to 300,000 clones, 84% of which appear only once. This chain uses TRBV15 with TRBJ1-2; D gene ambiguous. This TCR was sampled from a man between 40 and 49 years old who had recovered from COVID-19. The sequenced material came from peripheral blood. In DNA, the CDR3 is TGTGCCACCAGCAGAGATTGGGCGGGGACTAACTATGGCTACACCTTC. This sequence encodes CATSRDWAGTNYGYTF.